A single sample gave rise to the 20 T cell receptor beta chains below, sequenced in a study of breast tumors, draining lymph nodes, adjacent tissues. TCRdb called the multiplex PCR reads again in MiXCR, with one record for every CDR3 protein. The repertoire holds over 250,000 distinct CDR3 sequences, with around 30% as singletons. Axillary draining lymph nodes of breast cancer patients supplied the node samples. Sequenced: axillary lymph node tissue. Every receptor here comes from a female donor with breast cancer. Some clones in this sample may be carry-over from other donors' samples.

This clonotype occurred many times. The chain has TRBV10-3 and TRBJ2-1; D gene uncertain. The CDR3 has 11 amino acids. Trimming pared 4 bases from V and 5 bases from J, leaving 3 bases between. CDR1 and CDR2 from the germline V gene are ENHRY and SYGVKD. In DNA, the CDR3 is TGTGCCATCAGTGCGGACAATGAGCAGTTCTTC. Translated, it gives CAISADNEQFF.

This chain links TRBV6-5 with TRBJ2-7; a weak D match, TRBD1 (5 bases). CDR1 is MNHEY, CDR2 SVGAGI, per germline. The CDR3 extends over 13 amino acids. With 5 bases removed from V and 3 bases from J, the gap between germline ends came to 11 bases. For the CDR3, the DNA is TGTGCCAGCAGTCGCAGGGAAGGCTACGAGCAGTACTTC. Its protein is CASSRREGYEQYF.

V gene TRBV25-1 combines with J gene TRBJ1-2, with 9 bases lining up with TRBD1. V lost 8 bases, J lost 4 bases, and 5 bases stayed unmatched. The CDR3 is made up of 13 amino acids. CDR1 and CDR2 (germline): MGHDK, SYGVNS. CDR3 sequence: CASLQQGAYGYTF. CDR3 in DNA: TGTGCCAGCCTACAACAGGGGGCCTATGGCTACACCTTC.

This clonotype appeared many times. The rearrangement uses TRBV19 and TRBJ2-3; 12 bases fit TRBD2. CDR1 is LNHDA, CDR2 SQIVND, per germline (reference sequence). The CDR3 has 18 residues. Trimming cost V 3 bases and J 0 bases; bases outside gene matches: 7. CDR3 region: CASSMGTSGYTSTDTQYF. In DNA form, the CDR3 reads TGTGCCAGTAGTATGGGGACTAGCGGGTACACTAGCACAGATACGCAGTATTTT.

The J gene is TRBJ2-4, the V gene TRBV20-1; TRBD2 aligns across 12 bases. Germline assignment: CDR1 DFQATT and CDR2 SNEGSKA (reference sequence). V lost 5 bases and J lost 3; bases outside the gene matches: 11. The CDR3 runs to 17 residues. CDR3 sequence: CSASYPSGRADKNIQYF. The CDR3 bases are TGCAGTGCTTCCTACCCTAGCGGGAGGGCTGACAAAAACATTCAGTACTTC.

Only a few counts were recorded for this clonotype. A much larger clone lies one base from this, so it may be a read error. The CDR3 loop is CASSLTSGASTDTQYF. In nucleotides, the CDR3 is TGTGCCAGCAGCCTAACTAGCGGGGCTAGCACAGATACGCAGTATTTT. The V call is TRBV6-4, the J call TRBJ2-3; 10 bases line up with TRBD2. CDR1 and CDR2 from the germline V gene are MRHNA and SNTAGT. Trimming at V came to 6 bases and at J to 0 bases, leaving 6 bases not matched to a gene. The CDR3 is 16 residues long.

Regarding this clonotype: A single base separates this from a much larger clone, so it may be a read error. The gene calls are TRBV6-6 and TRBJ1-2; a possible D gene is TRBD1 (5 bases). The CDR3 has 13 residues. V gave up 5 bases and J gave up 10 bases, with 17 bases separating them. Germline V CDR1 and CDR2: MNHNY, SVGAGI (reference sequence). CDR3 in DNA: TGTGCCAGCAGTAGACAGTCTCTGATGCCCTACACCTTC. Translating it yields CASSRQSLMPYTF.

With regard to this clonotype: Given a much more abundant clone one base away, this may be a read error. This chain connects TRBV7-9 to TRBJ2-7; 8 nucleotides line up with TRBD1. The CDR3 loop spans 15 amino acids. Trimming cost V 1 base and J 3 bases; bases outside gene matches: 5. Germline V CDR1 and CDR2: SEHNR, FQNEAQ (reference sequence). CDR3 nucleotides: TGTGCCAGCAGCTTAGGGACAGGGATCAACTACGAGCAGTACTTC. This encodes CASSLGTGINYEQYF.

This clonotype was detected ten times or more. The V and J genes are TRBV7-9 and TRBJ1-2; D gene uncertain. V was pared by 5 bases and J by 5 bases, with 15 bases between. The CDR3 totals 14 residues. Germline V gene sequence: CDR1 SEHNR, CDR2 FQNEAQ (reference sequence). The CDR3, as DNA: TGTGCCAGCAGCCCCTCCGGAGCGGGGTATGGCTACACCTTC. It encodes CASSPSGAGYGYTF.

The chain carries TRBV6-2 or TRBV6-3 and TRBJ2-6, with 9 bases fitting TRBD1. The germline gives CDR1 MNHEY, CDR2 SVGEGT. The CDR3 is 20 residues long. Germline trimming cut 4 bases from V and 1 base from J; bases unmatched to any gene: 14. CDR3: CASSSGTGRGGVSGANVLTF. The CDR3 region has the DNA TGTGCCAGCAGTTCCGGGACAGGGCGTGGGGGCGTTTCTGGGGCCAACGTCCTGACTTTC.

To note about this clonotype: Being one base from a much bigger clone, this may be a read error. This chain connects TRBV5-1 to TRBJ2-1, with 11 bases fitting TRBD2. Germline CDR1 and CDR2: SGHRS and YFSETQ. This CDR3 is built from 17 residues. Germline trimming cut 2 bases from V and 8 bases from J; bases unmatched to any gene: 12. CDR3 loop: CASSFYPTSGSGYEQFF. The CDR3 DNA sequence: TGCGCCAGCAGCTTCTACCCTACTAGCGGGAGTGGGTATGAGCAGTTCTTC.

The sample holds many counts of this clonotype. This sequence joins TRBV20-1 and TRBJ1-2, with 7 bases identical to TRBD1. The germline CDR1 and CDR2 sequences are DFQATT and SNEGSKA (reference sequence). J lost 3 bases, V lost 3 bases, and 4 bases had no gene match. The CDR3 covers 13 residues. The DNA for the CDR3 is TGCAGTGCTAGTCACACAGGGGACTATGGCTACACCTTC. It encodes CSASHTGDYGYTF.

Notes on this clonotype: This sequence may be a read error, since a much larger clone differs from it by one base. This chain links TRBV12-3 or TRBV12-4 with TRBJ1-5; 7 bases match TRBD2. The DNA matches TRBJ2-3 better at its end, which makes the J call doubtful. This CDR3 comprises 13 residues. CDR3 in DNA: TGTGCCAGCAGTTTAGGGGCGGGGGTGCCCCAGTATTTT. This sequence encodes CASSLGAGVPQYF.

The gene calls are TRBV11-3 and TRBJ2-4; weak D call: TRBD1 (6 bases). The CDR3 loop spans 17 amino acids. Trimming pared 0 bases from V and 1 base from J, leaving 13 bases between. The germline CDR1 and CDR2 sequences are SGHNT and YENEEA. CDR3 bases: TGTGCCAGCAGCTTAGAAGCAGGGGCCGGGGCCAAAAACATTCAGTACTTC. Translated: CASSLEAGAGAKNIQYF.

The chain has TRBV20-1 and TRBJ2-7, with D tentatively TRBD1 (6 bases). Trimming removed 8 bases at V and 3 bases at J, with 14 bases between. CDR3 length: 12 amino acids. The germline gives CDR1 DFQATT, CDR2 SNEGSKA (reference sequence). DNA for the CDR3: TGCAGTTTCGACGGACAGCACTACGAGCAGTACTTC. It specifies CSFDGQHYEQYF.

Regarding this clonotype: A much larger clone differs from this one at a single base, so this may be a read error. J is TRBJ2-3 and V is TRBV20-1; no firm D call. Gene TRBJ1-5 matches the end of the DNA better, so the J call may be wrong. This CDR3 comprises 15 residues. From germline, CDR1 is DFQATT and CDR2 SNEGSKA (reference sequence). CDR3 sequence (DNA): TGCAGTGCTAGTCCCCTACGGGAGATAAAAGATACGCAGCATTTT. Translation gives CSASPLREIKDTQHF.

The CDR3 here is CSAHQRGNNEQFF. The CDR3 region has the DNA TGCAGTGCTCACCAGCGCGGGAACAATGAGCAGTTCTTC. The chain uses TRBV20-1 and TRBJ2-1, with D perhaps TRBD2 (6 bases). The CDR3 is 13 amino acids. Trimming cost V 5 bases and J 5 bases, with 13 bases left between them. CDR1 is DFQATT, CDR2 SNEGSKA, per germline (reference sequence).

This clonotype was counted many times. Here the CDR3 reads CASSPGAGVGYTF. The CDR3 DNA is TGCGCCAGCAGCCCGGGGGCAGGGGTTGGCTACACCTTC. The gene calls are TRBV5-1 and TRBJ1-2, with D tentatively TRBD1 (6 bases). CDR1 is SGHRS, CDR2 YFSETQ, per germline. This CDR3 has 13 residues. With 4 bases removed from V and 7 bases from J, the gap between germline ends came to 14 bases.

This clonotype was recorded at least ten times. The chain joins TRBV18 to TRBJ1-2; tentatively, D is TRBD1 (5 bases). Germline CDR1 KGHSH, CDR2 LQKENI. Trimming left V 3 bases short and J 6 bases short, with 11 bases between. There are 13 residues in the CDR3. DNA for the CDR3: TGTGCCAGCTCACCGGTCAGGGAAGATGGCTACACCTTC. It specifies CASSPVREDGYTF.

The V and J genes are TRBV24-1 and TRBJ1-5, with D unclear. Germline CDR1 and CDR2: KGHDR and SFDVKD. The CDR3 totals 18 residues. Trimming took off 3 bases at V and 7 bases at J, with 24 bases between the two ends. This CDR3 reads CATSDASGRSYNEQPQHF. CDR3 bases: TGTGCCACCAGTGATGCCTCGGGAAGGTCCTACAATGAGCAGCCCCAGCATTTT.